A selection of T cell receptor beta chains follows, all from one sample in a study of OX40 agonist ivuxolimab in advanced cancers. Using immunoSEQ multiplex PCR, the repertoire was profiled, and TCRdb retains in-frame clones only, with some absent. The data show tens of thousands of clones, 89% seen once. The sample in question was CD4+ or CD8+ T cells sorted from blood, obtained in a trial of the OX40 agonist ivuxolimab. Receptors were obtained from an adult with an advanced solid tumor such as melanoma, head and neck, liver or kidney cancer. Each CDR3 is given with its conserved first and last residue. D genes are given only for firm matches. Clone size is not always given. Where it is, it says once, few, many or a class for expanded clones.

CDR3 protein: CSVTGRRGYNEQFF; CDR3 DNA: TGCAGCGTGACCGGGCGGAGGGGCTACAATGAGCAGTTCTTC; D gene: NA; clone size: NA; CDR3 length: 14; J gene: TRBJ2-1; V gene: TRBV29-1
CDR3 protein: CSVPVGFRDGYTF; CDR3 DNA: TGCAGCGTCCCGGTGGGTTTCCGGGATGGCTACACCTTC; D gene: NA; clone size: NA; CDR3 length: 13; J gene: TRBJ1-2; V gene: TRBV29-1
CDR3 protein: CASSSWGTGELFF; CDR3 DNA: TGTGCCAGCAGCTCGTGGGGGACCGGGGAGCTGTTTTTT; D gene: NA; clone size: NA; CDR3 length: 13; J gene: TRBJ2-2; V gene: TRBV9
CDR3 protein: CASNPQDRTNTEAFF; CDR3 DNA: TGTGCCAGCAACCCCCAAGACAGGACGAACACTGAAGCTTTCTTT; D gene: NA; clone size: NA; CDR3 length: 15; J gene: TRBJ1-1; V gene: TRBV2
CDR3 protein: CASSASAYEQYF; CDR3 DNA: TGTGCCAGCAGTGCATCGGCCTACGAGCAGTACTTC; D gene: NA; clone size: NA; CDR3 length: 12; J gene: TRBJ2-7; V gene: TRBV28
CDR3 protein: CASSLVGGPGNEQFF; CDR3 DNA: TGTGCCAGCAGTTTAGTGGGGGGGCCGGGGAATGAGCAGTTCTTC; D gene: NA; clone size: NA; CDR3 length: 15; J gene: TRBJ2-1; V gene: TRBV28
CDR3 protein: CASSFRSGYTEAFF; CDR3 DNA: TGTGCCAGCAGCTTTCGTTCGGGATACACTGAAGCTTTCTTT; D gene: NA; clone size: NA; CDR3 length: 14; J gene: TRBJ1-1; V gene: TRBV5-8
CDR3 protein: CASSPVGRVNTEAFF; CDR3 DNA: TGTGCCAGCAGCCCGGTGGGCAGGGTGAACACTGAAGCTTTCTTT; D gene: NA; clone size: NA; CDR3 length: 15; J gene: TRBJ1-1; V gene: TRBV13
CDR3 protein: CASSHSGHTEAFF; CDR3 DNA: TGTGCCAGCAGCCATAGTGGTCACACTGAAGCTTTCTTT; D gene: NA; clone size: NA; CDR3 length: 13; J gene: TRBJ1-1; V gene: TRBV14
CDR3 protein: CASSLPSDFEQYF; CDR3 DNA: TGCGCCAGCAGCTTGCCTAGCGATTTCGAGCAGTACTTC; D gene: NA; clone size: NA; CDR3 length: 13; J gene: TRBJ2-7; V gene: TRBV5-1
CDR3 protein: CASSLAVGSSGRNEQFF; CDR3 DNA: TGTGCCAGCAGCTTAGCGGTAGGGTCTAGCGGGAGAAATGAGCAGTTCTTC; D gene: TRBD2; clone size: NA; CDR3 length: 17; J gene: TRBJ2-1; V gene: TRBV7-6
CDR3 protein: CASRKGDHGGETQYF; CDR3 DNA: TGTGCCAGCAGAAAGGGGGACCACGGAGGAGAGACCCAGTACTTC; D gene: NA; clone size: once; CDR3 length: 15; J gene: TRBJ2-5; V gene: TRBV6-1
CDR3 protein: CASALRGSAGELFF; CDR3 DNA: TGTGCCAGCGCTTTACGGGGGTCAGCCGGGGAGCTGTTTTTT; D gene: NA; clone size: few; CDR3 length: 14; J gene: TRBJ2-2; V gene: TRBV27
CDR3 protein: CASSSRTSGSSYNEQFF; CDR3 DNA: TGTGCCAGCAGCTCCCGGACTAGCGGGAGTTCCTACAATGAGCAGTTCTTC; D gene: TRBD2; clone size: once; CDR3 length: 17; J gene: TRBJ2-1; V gene: TRBV7-6
CDR3 protein: CASSLGFREKLFF; CDR3 DNA: TGTGCCAGCAGCTTGGGTTTTCGCGAAAAACTGTTTTTT; D gene: NA; clone size: NA; CDR3 length: 13; J gene: TRBJ1-4; V gene: TRBV5-5
CDR3 protein: CASSQGHFSYEQYF; CDR3 DNA: TGTGCCAGCAGCCAGGGACACTTCTCCTACGAGCAGTACTTC; D gene: NA; clone size: NA; CDR3 length: 14; J gene: TRBJ2-7; V gene: TRBV5-4
CDR3 protein: CASRDPGDETQYF; CDR3 DNA: TGTGCCAGCAGGGACCCAGGTGATGAGACCCAGTACTTC; D gene: NA; clone size: NA; CDR3 length: 13; J gene: TRBJ2-5; V gene: TRBV28
CDR3 protein: CASSDGPGTYAYEQYF; CDR3 DNA: TGTGCCAGCAGCGACGGACCAGGGACATACGCCTACGAGCAGTACTTC; D gene: NA; clone size: NA; CDR3 length: 16; J gene: TRBJ2-7; V gene: TRBV11-3
CDR3 protein: CASSLGSYNEQFF; CDR3 DNA: TGTGCCAGCAGCTTAGGTAGCTACAATGAGCAGTTCTTC; D gene: NA; clone size: NA; CDR3 length: 13; J gene: TRBJ2-1; V gene: TRBV7-9
CDR3 protein: CASSLSVGAVNEQFF; CDR3 DNA: TGTGCCAGCAGTTTATCCGTGGGGGCCGTTAATGAGCAGTTCTTC; D gene: NA; clone size: NA; CDR3 length: 15; J gene: TRBJ2-1; V gene: TRBV27
CDR3 protein: CASSLGTDTGELFF; CDR3 DNA: TGTGCCAGCTCACTTGGGACGGACACCGGGGAGCTGTTTTTT; D gene: NA; clone size: NA; CDR3 length: 14; J gene: TRBJ2-2; V gene: TRBV18
CDR3 protein: CASSTQSRWTSGLYNEQFF; CDR3 DNA: TGTGCCAGTAGTACCCAAAGCCGTTGGACTAGCGGGCTTTACAATGAGCAGTTCTTC; D gene: TRBD2; clone size: NA; CDR3 length: 19; J gene: TRBJ2-1; V gene: TRBV19
CDR3 protein: CASREGQSLFNYGYTF; CDR3 DNA: TGTGCCAGTAGAGAGGGACAGTCCCTTTTTAACTATGGCTACACCTTC; D gene: TRBD1; clone size: NA; CDR3 length: 16; J gene: TRBJ1-2; V gene: TRBV19
CDR3 protein: CASSQGAHLTYNEQFF; CDR3 DNA: TGCGCCAGCAGCCAAGGGGCACATCTAACCTACAATGAGCAGTTCTTC; D gene: NA; clone size: NA; CDR3 length: 16; J gene: TRBJ2-1; V gene: TRBV4-3
CDR3 protein: CASSLSPPREHEQFF; CDR3 DNA: TGTGCCAGCAGTTTGTCGCCCCCGCGGGAGCATGAGCAGTTCTTC; D gene: TRBD2; clone size: NA; CDR3 length: 15; J gene: TRBJ2-1; V gene: TRBV27
CDR3 protein: CSVEDRGQGTEAFF; CDR3 DNA: TGCAGCGTTGAAGACAGGGGGCAGGGCACTGAAGCTTTCTTT; D gene: TRBD1; clone size: NA; CDR3 length: 14; J gene: TRBJ1-1; V gene: TRBV29-1
CDR3 protein: CASSEETRNSYNEQFF; CDR3 DNA: TGTGCCAGCAGTGAAGAAACCAGGAACTCCTACAATGAGCAGTTCTTC; D gene: NA; clone size: NA; CDR3 length: 16; J gene: TRBJ2-1; V gene: TRBV6-1
CDR3 protein: CASTRTGESYEQYF; CDR3 DNA: TGTGCCAGCACCCGTACCGGGGAGTCCTACGAGCAGTACTTC; D gene: NA; clone size: NA; CDR3 length: 14; J gene: TRBJ2-7; V gene: TRBV27
CDR3 protein: CASRDRGQETQYF; CDR3 DNA: TGTGCCAGCAGAGACAGGGGCCAAGAGACCCAGTACTTC; D gene: TRBD1; clone size: NA; CDR3 length: 13; J gene: TRBJ2-5; V gene: TRBV7-2
CDR3 protein: CASSLSPPPNTEAFF; CDR3 DNA: TGTGCCAGCAGTTTATCTCCGCCTCCTAACACTGAAGCTTTCTTT; D gene: NA; clone size: NA; CDR3 length: 15; J gene: TRBJ1-1; V gene: TRBV27
CDR3 protein: CASSMAGGLYNSPLHF; CDR3 DNA: TGTGCCAGTAGTATGGCAGGGGGGCTCTATAATTCACCCCTCCACTTT; D gene: TRBD1; clone size: NA; CDR3 length: 16; J gene: TRBJ1-6; V gene: TRBV19
CDR3 protein: CSVETGWIYGYTF; CDR3 DNA: TGCAGCGTTGAGACAGGATGGATCTATGGCTACACCTTC; D gene: NA; clone size: once; CDR3 length: 13; J gene: TRBJ1-2; V gene: TRBV29-1
CDR3 protein: CASSFTGAYEQYF; CDR3 DNA: TGTGCCAGCAGTTTTACGGGTGCCTACGAGCAGTACTTC; D gene: NA; clone size: NA; CDR3 length: 13; J gene: TRBJ2-7; V gene: TRBV27
CDR3 protein: CASSQDSAGVGLEQFF; CDR3 DNA: TGCGCCAGCAGCCAAGATTCCGCGGGAGTGGGGCTTGAGCAGTTCTTC; D gene: TRBD2; clone size: NA; CDR3 length: 16; J gene: TRBJ2-1; V gene: TRBV4-3
CDR3 protein: CASSTRLAGERETQYF; CDR3 DNA: TGTGCCAGCAGCACACGCCTAGCGGGGGAAAGGGAGACCCAGTACTTC; D gene: TRBD2; clone size: NA; CDR3 length: 16; J gene: TRBJ2-5; V gene: TRBV9
CDR3 protein: CASIRGDEQFF; CDR3 DNA: TGTGCCAGTATTCGCGGTGATGAGCAGTTCTTC; D gene: NA; clone size: NA; CDR3 length: 11; J gene: TRBJ2-1; V gene: TRBV19
CDR3 protein: CASSYHREGTQYF; CDR3 DNA: TGTGCCAGCAGTTACCACAGGGAGGGTACGCAGTATTTT; D gene: NA; clone size: once; CDR3 length: 13; J gene: TRBJ2-3; V gene: TRBV28
CDR3 protein: CASSIVNSPYEQYF; CDR3 DNA: TGTGCCAGTAGTATAGTGAACAGCCCCTACGAGCAGTACTTC; D gene: NA; clone size: NA; CDR3 length: 14; J gene: TRBJ2-7; V gene: TRBV19
CDR3 protein: CSIFGQGSYGYTF; CDR3 DNA: TGCAGCATATTTGGACAGGGTTCGTATGGCTACACCTTC; D gene: TRBD1; clone size: NA; CDR3 length: 13; J gene: TRBJ1-2; V gene: TRBV29-1
CDR3 protein: CASSYEGGKETQYF; CDR3 DNA: TGCGCCAGCAGCTACGAGGGGGGGAAAGAGACCCAGTACTTC; D gene: NA; clone size: NA; CDR3 length: 14; J gene: TRBJ2-5; V gene: TRBV5-1
CDR3 protein: CASSSPNLNRGPGYTF; CDR3 DNA: TGTGCCAGCAGCTCTCCAAATTTGAACAGGGGGCCTGGCTACACCTTC; D gene: TRBD1; clone size: NA; CDR3 length: 16; J gene: TRBJ1-2; V gene: TRBV7-9
CDR3 protein: CASSGGGPSYEQYF; CDR3 DNA: TGTGCCAGCAGCGGTGGGGGTCCTTCCTACGAGCAGTACTTC; D gene: NA; clone size: NA; CDR3 length: 14; J gene: TRBJ2-7; V gene: TRBV5-4
CDR3 protein: CASSPRGSREGAGELFF; CDR3 DNA: TGTGCCAGCAGCCCCCGGGGGAGCAGGGAGGGGGCCGGGGAGCTGTTTTTT; D gene: NA; clone size: NA; CDR3 length: 17; J gene: TRBJ2-2; V gene: TRBV9
CDR3 protein: CASSQDSIGRNQFF; CDR3 DNA: TGCGCCAGCAGCCAAGATAGTATAGGGCGGAATCAGTTCTTC; D gene: NA; clone size: NA; CDR3 length: 14; J gene: TRBJ2-1; V gene: TRBV4-3
CDR3 protein: CASSQLTGPDGYTF; CDR3 DNA: TGCGCCAGCAGCCAGCTCACAGGACCGGATGGCTACACCTTC; D gene: NA; clone size: NA; CDR3 length: 14; J gene: TRBJ1-2; V gene: TRBV4-1
CDR3 protein: CASTSQLGGEKLFF; CDR3 DNA: TGTGCCAGTACCTCGCAATTAGGGGGTGAAAAACTGTTTTTT; D gene: NA; clone size: NA; CDR3 length: 14; J gene: TRBJ1-4; V gene: TRBV19
CDR3 protein: CASRGLDGQYF; CDR3 DNA: TGTGCCAGTAGAGGGCTAGATGGGCAGTACTTC; D gene: NA; clone size: NA; CDR3 length: 11; J gene: TRBJ2-7; V gene: TRBV19
CDR3 protein: CASRDRDEKLFF; CDR3 DNA: TGTGCCAGCAGGGACAGGGATGAAAAACTGTTTTTT; D gene: TRBD1; clone size: NA; CDR3 length: 12; J gene: TRBJ1-4; V gene: TRBV27